What follows is one T cell receptor (beta chain) and its context. Only one count was recorded for this clone. This receptor's antigen is unknown. No clone much larger than this one lies a single base away; base qualities are absent. This entry is derived from a study of T cell clonotyping in hematopoietic cell transplantation (dated by TCRdb to the early 2020s). A note on the overall study: Pretransplant samples from recipients were collected after cytoreduction. In the study, some 140 blood samples were gathered from over 30 consecutive transplant recipients and their related donors. Recruitment of patients was conducted between 2015 and January 2017, and follow-up was continued until late 2020 or death.

The immunoSEQ assay, a bias-controlled multiplex PCR with V- and J-specific primers, was used to amplify TCR beta CDR3 regions from genomic DNA. A second PCR step added a proprietary barcode and Illumina adapter sequences to the CDR3 amplicons. CDR3 libraries were sequenced on an Illumina MiSeq instrument. The study's own analysis went as follows. immunoSEQ Analyzer 3.0 was used for export and quality control, with R Bioconductor and Immunarch used for downstream analyses. Repertoire metrics were calculated using only productive rearrangements within the normalized downsampled data set. In the normalized cohort, clonotypes with more than 5 templates were defined as pathologically expanded. Repertoire diversity was measured with the Inverse Simpson Index. CMV-specificity analyses were carried out on the non-normalized data set to capture all clonotypes. The table comes from immuneACCESS by way of TCRdb, which keeps in-frame sequences with V and J called. Part of the clones is missing from these tables; in studies checked, under half for an unresolved V gene and the rest for unknown reasons. V, J and clone size were drawn from that table, and D and trimming were deduced from the DNA. In this sample the table shows just under 7,500 clones, about 88% of which occur a single time. Of the sample, approximately 7% falls within the top ten clones.

Overall study outcomes, separate from this receptor: Broader posttransplant TCR repertoire diversity was predicted by donor and pretransplant recipient Inverse Simpson Index values. The sample size was limited and the cells went unsorted, which meant the CD4 and CD8 repertoire contributions could not be told apart. Recipient TCR diversity fell after transplant, with pathologically expanded clonotypes rising progressively from day 30 to day 180. Only a small fraction of recipient repertoires overlapped donor repertoires, with over 95% appearing de novo at the given depth.

The time point label for this specimen denotes: recipient sample about 28 days before transplant, after cytoreduction. Recipient blood was collected about 28 days before transplant and at days 30, 100 and 180 after transplant. Using Nuclei Lysis Solution, genomic DNA was extracted from unfractionated peripheral blood mononuclear cells that were either fresh or cryopreserved. Based on the germline V gene, the CDR1 and CDR2 sequences are MNHEY and SVGAGI. Unmatched junction bases come to 9, with V trimmed by 8 bases and J by 6 bases. Inclusive of the bounding cysteine and phenylalanine, the CDR3 is 14 residues long. Only the CDR3 DNA stays, 42 bases, in frame from base 1.

The sample was peripheral blood mononuclear cells, taken before stem cell transplant. The TCR comes from a man aged 60-69 years with acute myeloid leukemia. Some clones in this sample may be carry-over from other donors' samples. The V gene is TRBV6-5 and the J gene is TRBJ2-3, with TRBD1 identical over 9 junction bases. The CDR3 loop reads CASQRDRARDTQYF. The nucleotide sequence reads TGTGCCAGCCAGCGGGACAGGGCGAGGGATACGCAGTATTTT.